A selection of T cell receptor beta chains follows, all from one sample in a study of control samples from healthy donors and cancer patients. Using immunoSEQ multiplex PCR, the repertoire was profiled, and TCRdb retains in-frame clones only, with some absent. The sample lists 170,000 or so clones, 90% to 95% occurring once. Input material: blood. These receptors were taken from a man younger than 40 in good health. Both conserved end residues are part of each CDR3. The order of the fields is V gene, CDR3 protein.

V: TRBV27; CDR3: CASSSSGQPQHF
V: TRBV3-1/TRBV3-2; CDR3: CASSQIMDTEAFF
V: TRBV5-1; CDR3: CASSPRIPETQYF
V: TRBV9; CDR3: CASSVTSGETQYF
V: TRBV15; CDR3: CATSLGTGGQNEQFF
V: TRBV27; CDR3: CASSRVQGILSEAFF
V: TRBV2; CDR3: CASTTEAGTLHF
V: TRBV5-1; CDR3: CASSSLYEQYF
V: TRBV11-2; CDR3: CASSSGRENTQYF
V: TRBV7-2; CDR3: CASSLMMAGLAGPYNEQFF
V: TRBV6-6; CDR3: CASSLSPLYGYTF
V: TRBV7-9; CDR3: CASSFPGTGTTGELFF
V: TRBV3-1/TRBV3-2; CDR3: CASMEWGADTEAFF
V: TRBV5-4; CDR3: CASSYPGSGEQYF
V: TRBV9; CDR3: CASSASPGLASYNEQFF
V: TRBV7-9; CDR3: CASSLDREGYTF
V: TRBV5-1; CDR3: CASSLDGGGGYTF
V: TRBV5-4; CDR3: CASSLRGSNQPQHF
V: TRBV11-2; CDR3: CASSFDREGYTF
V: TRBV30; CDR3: CAWGGTVSGNTIYF
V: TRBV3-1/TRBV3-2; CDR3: CASRRTGADSPLHF
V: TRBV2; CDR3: CASSWTDDFYEQYF
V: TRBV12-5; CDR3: CASGSGGLADTDTQYF
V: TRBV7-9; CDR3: CASSFTSSTGDGYTF
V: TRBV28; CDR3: CASSYGRGPRGAFF
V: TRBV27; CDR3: CASSPLGRGPLNQPQHF
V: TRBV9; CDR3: CASSVGSTTNEKLFF
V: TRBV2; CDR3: CASTKGWVMETQYF
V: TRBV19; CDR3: CASSIGTGQEYGYTF
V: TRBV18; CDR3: CASSREGIPNTEAFF
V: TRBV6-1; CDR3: CASSEGQTYSNQPQHF
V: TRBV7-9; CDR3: CALASGVDTGELFF